The entry below gives a single T cell receptor beta chain sequence along with its context. Its specificity is not known. These data are taken from a study of OX40 agonist ivuxolimab in advanced cancers. For the study at large: In this cohort, patients received ivuxolimab, an agonistic anti-OX40 (CD134) antibody.

Study-level points and caveats: Circulating CD4+ and CD8+ T cells showed clonal expansion by week 6 at 0.1 to 3.0 mg/kg.

The method was immunoSEQ multiplex PCR; TCRdb's version includes in-frame clones alone and lacks a portion of them. The repertoire holds some 43,000 clones, with around 87% as singletons. This CDR3 contains 15 residues. Germline assignment: CDR1 LGHNT and CDR2 FRNRAP. V was clipped by 2 bases and J by 1 base; unmatched bases: 4. This TCR was sampled from an adult with an advanced solid tumor such as melanoma, head and neck, liver or kidney cancer. The material sequenced was CD4+ or CD8+ T cells sorted from blood, taken in a trial of the OX40 agonist ivuxolimab. This chain uses TRBV12-5 with TRBJ2-5, with TRBD2 matching 7 bases. The CDR3 spells CASGLTSALQETQYF. The CDR3 coding sequence is TGTGCTAGTGGTTTGACTAGCGCCCTCCAAGAGACCCAGTACTTC.